This T cell receptor (beta chain) originates from a study of cytomegalovirus exposure and HLA in healthy donors. A remark on this clone: Its antigen is unidentified.

The PCR contained 60 Vbeta and 13 Jbeta primers. Here immunoSEQ multiplex PCR was the method, and the copy in TCRdb shows in-frame clones only, minus some. There are some 200,000 clones in the sample; over 70% occur only once, and roughly 0.71% lies in the top ten. CDR1 and CDR2 from the germline V gene are SGDLS and YYNGEE. V was trimmed by 4 bases and J by 7 bases, leaving 18 bases between them. The CDR3 has 14 amino acids. Study results and limitations: HLA restriction was apparent for most CMV-associated TCR beta chains in a later analysis.

The source of this sequence is a boy aged 2 to 10 in good health and CMV-seronegative. The sample comprised PBMCs. The V call is TRBV9, the J call TRBJ2-7, with a possible D match to TRBD2 (7 bases). The CDR3 sequence: CASSPFVEGGEQYF. The DNA for the CDR3 is TGTGCCAGCAGCCCCTTCGTGGAGGGGGGGGAGCAGTACTTC.